Shown below are 23 T cell receptor beta chains from a single sample sequenced in a study of chemoradiotherapy in HPV16-positive cancers. Produced via immunoSEQ multiplex PCR; TCRdb's table is partial and in-frame only. This table holds approximately 17,000 clones, about three quarters found once. Here the sequenced sample was tumor tissue, taken from a patient who underwent chemoradiotherapy. The receptors originated from a human donor with HPV-associated anogenital cancer.

The rearrangement uses TRBV7-8 and TRBJ2-1; no clear D gene. Germline CDR1 and CDR2: SGHVS and FQNEAQ. The CDR3 sequence is 13 residues long. Between the trimmed V and J ends, which lost 5 bases and 9 bases, there was a span of 14 bases. CDR3 DNA: TGTGCCAGCAGCCCCGACCACCGGTTTGAGCAGTTCTTC. Protein product: CASSPDHRFEQFF.

The genes are TRBV5-1 and TRBJ1-5, with D hard to call. V was trimmed by 0 bases and J by 5 bases, leaving 9 bases between them. This CDR3 has 14 residues. CDR1 and CDR2 from the germline V gene are SGHRS and YFSETQ. The CDR3 nucleotides read TGCGCCAGCAGCTTGGCCTTCGGCGATCAGCCCCAGCATTTT. It specifies CASSLAFGDQPQHF.

This clone ranks as large. The chain is built from TRBV7-9 and TRBJ1-3; D is unclear. V was clipped by 7 bases and J by 6 bases, with 16 bases between them. The CDR3 covers 14 residues. Germline-derived CDR1 and CDR2 are SEHNR and FQNEAQ (reference sequence). The CDR3 DNA sequence: TGTGCCAGCACCCCGACATCAATTATAAACACCATATATTTT. This encodes CASTPTSIINTIYF.

The gene calls are TRBV11-2 and TRBJ2-5; unclear D gene. The DNA matches TRBJ2-7 better at its end, which makes the J call doubtful. CDR3 length: 16 amino acids. Germline lookup yields CDR1 SGHAT and CDR2 FQNNGV. The CDR3 DNA reads as TGTGCCAGCAGCTTAATGGCGGCCGTGGTCGTCCACGAGCAGTACTTC. Translation: CASSLMAAVVVHEQYF.

The chain employs TRBV15 and TRBJ2-3, with 8 nucleotides matching TRBD1. The junction had 7 bases not matched to a gene; V was cut back by 5 bases and J by 3 bases. In germline, CDR1 is LNHNV, CDR2 YYDKDF (reference sequence). The CDR3 totals 15 residues. CDR3 sequence (DNA): TGTGCCACCAGCCCTCGGACAGGGAATACAGATACGCAGTATTTT. Protein product: CATSPRTGNTDTQYF.

This chain connects TRBV4-1 to TRBJ2-1, with TRBD2 matching over 12 bases. This CDR3 has 16 amino acids. After removal of 1 base from V and 2 bases from J, the junction contained 0 bases not matched to a gene. From germline, CDR1 is MGHRA and CDR2 YSYEKL. For the CDR3, the DNA is TGCGCCAGCAGCCAAGGACTAGCGGGAGCCTACAATGAGCAGTTCTTC. The encoded protein is CASSQGLAGAYNEQFF.

This clone is medium-sized in the sample. CDR3 in DNA: TGTGCCAGCAGCTTGGTAACAGGGACCTACGAGCAGTACTTC. Its translation: CASSLVTGTYEQYF. This chain connects TRBV5-5 to TRBJ2-7; tentative D call: TRBD1 (6 bases). CDR3 length equals 14 residues. Trimming took off 0 bases at V and 2 bases at J, with 9 bases between the two ends. Germline CDR1 SGHKS, CDR2 YYEKEE (reference sequence).

The sample holds one count of this clone. V gene TRBV6-4 combines with J gene TRBJ2-2; a weak D match, TRBD2 (5 bases). V shed 3 bases and J shed 6 bases, with 14 bases lying between them. Germline V gene sequence: CDR1 MRHNA, CDR2 SNTAGT. The CDR3 totals 15 residues. CDR3 DNA sequence: TGTGCCAGCAGTGAGTTCACTGAGGGCCCCGGGGAGCTGTTTTTT. Its protein is CASSEFTEGPGELFF.

The CDR3 DNA reads as TGTGCAAGTCGCTTAGTTCGCGGGAGAACAGGGGGTGGAGAGACCCAGTACTTC. Amino acids: CASRLVRGRTGGGETQYF. The chain uses TRBV12-2 and TRBJ2-5; TRBD1 is the table's D call and was not checked against the DNA. TRBV12-2 is classified as a pseudogene. This CDR3 contains 18 residues.

V gene TRBV30 combines with J gene TRBJ2-7, with TRBD2 matching over 8 bases. With V trimmed by 4 bases and J by 4 bases, 6 bases remained unmatched. Germline lookup yields CDR1 GTSNPN and CDR2 SVGIG (reference sequence). The CDR3 has 13 residues. CDR3 sequence (DNA): TGTGCCTGGACAAGGACGGGGGGGTACGAGCAGTACTTC. It encodes CAWTRTGGYEQYF.

The V call is TRBV27, the J call TRBJ1-6; D not resolved. CDR3 length: 14 residues. Per germline, CDR1 MNHEY and CDR2 SMNVEV (reference sequence). Between the trimmed V and J ends, which lost 0 bases and 11 bases, there was a span of 11 bases. The CDR3 here is CASSLSPVRTPLHF. CDR3 in DNA: TGTGCCAGCAGTTTATCACCCGTCAGGACACCCCTCCACTTT.

V and J are TRBV29-1 and TRBJ1-1; D is possibly TRBD1 (5 bases). This CDR3 comprises 14 residues. Trimming stripped 8 bases from V and 0 bases from J, with 16 bases between. Germline V gene data show CDR1 as SQVTM and CDR2 as ANQGSEA. CDR3 sequence reads: CSSQQGGVNTEAFF. The CDR3 region has the DNA TGCAGCTCCCAGCAGGGAGGGGTGAACACTGAAGCTTTCTTT.

The table lists this clone with a few counts. The chain joins TRBV27 to TRBJ2-3; D call uncertain. Germline assignment: CDR1 MNHEY and CDR2 SMNVEV (reference sequence). The CDR3 is 15 residues long. Trimming shortened V by 4 bases and J by 0 bases, and 11 bases separated the two germline ends. The CDR3 is CASSSVALSTDTQYF. As DNA, the CDR3 is TGTGCCAGCAGTTCTGTGGCCTTAAGCACAGATACGCAGTATTTT.

The chain uses TRBV15 and TRBJ2-3, with D possibly being TRBD1 or TRBD2 (5 bases each). V was trimmed by 6 bases and J by 2 bases, leaving 6 bases between them. The CDR3 sequence is 12 residues long. CDR1 is LNHNV, CDR2 YYDKDF, per germline (reference sequence). The CDR3 nucleotides are TGTGCCACCAGGGGGGACACAGATACGCAGTATTTT. It yields the protein CATRGDTDTQYF.

The chain couples TRBV2 to TRBJ1-4, with D possibly TRBD1 on 6 matching bases. The CDR3 covers 15 residues. CDR1 and CDR2 (germline): SNHLY, FYNNEI. The V end lost 6 bases, the J end lost 5 bases, and 16 bases lay between the germline ends. DNA for the CDR3: TGTGCCAGCAGCCTAGGAGGGGGGACCAATGAAAAACTGTTTTTT. It is translated as CASSLGGGTNEKLFF. Full variable domain (outside the CDR3, taken from reference TRBV2 and TRBJ1-4): EPEVTQTPSHQVTQMGQEVILRCVPISNHLYFYWYRQILGQKVEFLVSFYNNEISEKSEIFDDQFSVERPDGSNFTLKIRSTKLEDSAMYFCASSLGGGTNEKLFFGSGTQLSVL.

The table lists this clone with a few counts. The chain joins TRBV10-1 to TRBJ2-5, with D tentatively TRBD2 (6 bases). This CDR3 has 13 residues. Trimming cost V 6 bases and J 2 bases, with 10 bases left between them. CDR1 is WNHNN and CDR2 is SYGVQD in the germline V gene (reference sequence). This chain's CDR3 is CASSPGVQETQYF. The DNA of the CDR3 is TGCGCCAGCAGCCCGGGGGTACAAGAGACCCAGTACTTC.

This clone was seen a few times. The gene calls are TRBV19 and TRBJ1-6; no reliable D call. V was cut by 2 bases and J by 6 bases, with 8 bases left in between. The CDR3 is 14 amino acids. Germline CDR1 LNHDA, CDR2 SQIVND (reference sequence). The chain's CDR3 is CASSIKVPNSPLHF. The CDR3 DNA follows: TGTGCCAGTAGTATAAAGGTTCCTAATTCACCCCTCCACTTT.

The chain couples TRBV5-1 to TRBJ1-1, with no clear D. Trimming stripped 0 bases from V and 1 base from J, with 10 bases between. Germline V gene lookup returns CDR1 SGHRS and CDR2 YFSETQ. CDR3 length: 15 amino acids. The CDR3 DNA follows: TGCGCCAGCAGCTTGGGGGGAGGACCGAACACTGAAGCTTTCTTT. This sequence encodes CASSLGGGPNTEAFF. The full variable domain, with the rest looked up from reference TRBV5-1 and TRBJ1-1, is KAGVTQTPRYLIKTRGQQVTLSCSPISGHRSVSWYQQTPGQGLQFLFEYFSETQRNKGNFPGRFSGRQFSNSRSEMNVSTLELGDSALYLCASSLGGGPNTEAFFGQGTRLTVV.

The rearrangement joins TRBV11-2 to TRBJ2-3; D ambiguous. V was shortened by 2 bases and J by 6 bases, with 9 bases between the two germline ends. The CDR3 is 13 amino acids. In germline, CDR1 is SGHAT, CDR2 FQNNGV. The CDR3 loop reads CASSLNYADTQYF. DNA of the CDR3: TGTGCCAGCAGCTTAAACTACGCTGATACGCAGTATTTT.

The chain has TRBV19 and TRBJ2-2; D possibly matches TRBD1 or TRBD2 (6 bases each). This CDR3 is 14 amino acids long. V was cut by 9 bases and J by 3 bases, with 14 bases left in between. CDR1 is LNHDA and CDR2 is SQIVND in the germline V gene (reference sequence). As DNA, the CDR3 is TGTGCCAGCCAACGGGGGCAACACACCGGGGAGCTGTTTTTT. Its translation is CASQRGQHTGELFF.

The chain joins TRBV5-1 to TRBJ2-1; 8 nucleotides align to TRBD1. Losses at the gene ends were 0 bases for V and 4 bases for J; bases not matched to a gene: 15. CDR1 is SGHRS and CDR2 is YFSETQ in the germline V gene. The CDR3 sequence is 19 residues long. The CDR3 spells CASSLVAGGLRSTYNEQFF. The CDR3 DNA reads TGCGCCAGCAGCTTGGTGGCAGGGGGCCTTCGCTCCACATACAATGAGCAGTTCTTC.

This clone was detected once. This chain connects TRBV27 to TRBJ2-7; D is ambiguous. The germline gives CDR1 MNHEY, CDR2 SMNVEV (reference sequence). V shed 2 bases and J shed 6 bases, with 23 bases lying between them. This CDR3 region has 17 residues. The CDR3 spells CASSLGSETLFPGEQYF. In DNA form, the CDR3 reads TGTGCCAGCAGTTTAGGTTCTGAGACACTCTTTCCCGGCGAGCAGTACTTC.

This clone was counted between two and nine times. This chain joins TRBV11-3 and TRBJ2-1; D not resolved. CDR3 size: 15 residues. The V gene lost 3 bases and the J gene lost 0 bases, with 9 bases spanning the gap. CDR1 is SGHNT and CDR2 is YENEEA in the germline V gene. CDR3: CASSLWGSSYNEQFF. In DNA form, the CDR3 reads TGTGCCAGCAGCTTGTGGGGAAGCTCCTACAATGAGCAGTTCTTC.